The present T cell receptor (beta chain) was sequenced within a study of regulatory T cells. Study results and caveats: Hydrophobic residues at CDR3 positions 6 and 7 were enriched in conventional CD4+ T cells of CD3G-deficient patients.

This clone was observed a single time. Its target is unknown. The PCR used 52 TRBV and 13 TRBJ primers. Only in-frame clones appear in the TCRdb table, and some are missing; sequencing was by immunoSEQ multiplex PCR. The table has 25,000 to 35,000 clones, less than 95% seen once. V lost 8 bases and J lost 4; bases outside the gene matches: 6. Germline V CDR1 and CDR2: SEHNR, FQNEAQ (reference sequence). This CDR3 region has 15 residues. Autoimmunity was present in every CD3G-deficient patient, worse in two. At testing, patients were 2 to 39 years old, with reduced naive and increased memory T-cell proportions. Sorting split CD4+ cells into CD25-high CD127-low Tregs and CD25-low CD127-high conventional T cells.

The TCR originated in a person aged 18-30 years with CD3G deficiency. The sample comprised conventional CD4+ T cells sorted from blood. The gene calls are TRBV7-9 and TRBJ2-3, with 13 bases identical to TRBD2. The CDR3 DNA follows: TGTGCCAGCGCCCAGGGACTAGCGGGATCAGATACGCAGTATTTT. It translates to CASAQGLAGSDTQYF.